Ten or more counts support the clone carrying this TCR beta chain. Its antigen is still unknown. A much more abundant neighbour one base away suggests this may be a read error. Making TCR beta cDNA involved approximately 530 ng total RNA and a constant-region primer. Three rounds of nested multiplex PCR with slightly modified ARM-PCR produced TCR beta libraries. Investigators reported that the first two PCR rounds, at approximately 11 cycles each, used TRBV1-TRBV30 forward primers with a C-beta reverse primer. TCRdb called the multiplex PCR reads again in MiXCR, with one record for every CDR3 protein. Among 22,000 or so distinct CDR3 sequences listed, more than 70% were seen once. The germline gives CDR1 SGHTS, CDR2 YDEGEE. This CDR3 spans 15 amino acids. The ends were cut back, 3 bases at V and 0 bases at J, with 10 bases in the middle. This specimen belongs to a study of tumor-infiltrating lymphocytes in primary liver carcinoma. Study-wide points: Reduced overlap was seen in tumor-adjacent and tumor-blood pairs versus tumor region pairs.

Each 20-30 mg portion of unsorted bulk tissue served as the source for co-extraction of RNA and DNA. By surgical resection, the patients were treated for their primary liver carcinoma. The TCR sequence derives from a woman aged 25 to 39 with primary liver carcinoma and hepatitis B virus infection. The V and J genes are TRBV5-8 and TRBJ2-1; D remains ambiguous. Sequenced sample: liver tumor tissue from sampling region 2. Described subset: tumor region T2, inferior pole. As DNA, the CDR3 is TGTGCCAGCAGCTATGGTCAAAACTCCTACAATGAGCAGTTCTTC. Translated, it gives CASSYGQNSYNEQFF.